Sequencing of this T cell receptor beta chain was carried out in a study of blood T cell repertoires in COVID-19. In the original processing: Reference gene primer amplification in the assay estimated nucleated cell counts. Libraries were prepared by immunoSEQ multiplex PCR; TCRdb keeps only in-frame clonotypes and omits some of them. Clone size and V and J calls were adopted from that table, with D and trimming inferred from the DNA. This table holds tens of thousands of clones, approximately 87% found once. This CDR3 has 19 amino acids. Germline trimming cut 5 bases from V and 0 bases from J; bases unmatched to any gene: 14. The germline gives CDR1 SGHAT, CDR2 FQNNGV. In its sample, this clone was seen a few times.

What was sequenced was peripheral blood. This receptor was identified in a man aged 40-49 years with COVID-19, enrolled during active disease. The V gene is TRBV11-2, the J gene TRBJ2-3; 10 bases are a match to TRBD1. As DNA, the CDR3 is TGTGCCAGCAGCAGCCCTCGGGACAGGGGAAAAACTAGCACAGATACGCAGTATTTT. This translates into CASSSPRDRGKTSTDTQYF. Full variable domain (missing parts from reference TRBV11-2 and TRBJ2-3): EAGVAQSPRYKIIEKRQSVAFWCNPISGHATLYWYQQILGQGPKLLIQFQNNGVVDDSQLPKDRFSAERLKGVDSTLKIQPAKLEDSAVYLCASSSPRDRGKTSTDTQYFGPGTRLTVL.